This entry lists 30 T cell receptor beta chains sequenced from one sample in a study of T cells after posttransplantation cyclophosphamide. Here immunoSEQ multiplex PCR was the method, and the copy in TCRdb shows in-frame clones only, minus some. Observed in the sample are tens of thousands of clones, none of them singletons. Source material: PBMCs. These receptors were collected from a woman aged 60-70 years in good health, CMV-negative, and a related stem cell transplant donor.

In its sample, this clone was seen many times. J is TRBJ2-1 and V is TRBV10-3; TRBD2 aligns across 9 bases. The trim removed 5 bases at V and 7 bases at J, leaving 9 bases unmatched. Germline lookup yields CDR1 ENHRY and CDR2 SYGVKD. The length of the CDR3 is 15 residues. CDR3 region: CAISRGAGGKNEQFF. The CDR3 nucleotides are TGTGCCATCAGTCGGGGGGCGGGAGGGAAGAATGAGCAGTTCTTC.

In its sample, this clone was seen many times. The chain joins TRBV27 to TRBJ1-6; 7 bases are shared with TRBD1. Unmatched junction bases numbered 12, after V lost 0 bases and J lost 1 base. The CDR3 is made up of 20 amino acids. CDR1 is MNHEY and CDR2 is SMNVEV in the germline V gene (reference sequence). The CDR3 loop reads CASSLSNPQGSRSYNSPLHF. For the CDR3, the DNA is TGTGCCAGCAGTTTATCAAACCCACAGGGGAGTAGGTCCTATAATTCACCCCTCCACTTT.

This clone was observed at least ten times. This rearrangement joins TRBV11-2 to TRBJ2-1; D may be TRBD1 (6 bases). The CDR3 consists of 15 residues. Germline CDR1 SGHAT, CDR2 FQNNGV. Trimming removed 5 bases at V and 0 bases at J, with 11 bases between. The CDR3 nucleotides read TGTGCCAGCAGCCCCCGACAGGCCTCCTACAATGAGCAGTTCTTC. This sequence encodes CASSPRQASYNEQFF.

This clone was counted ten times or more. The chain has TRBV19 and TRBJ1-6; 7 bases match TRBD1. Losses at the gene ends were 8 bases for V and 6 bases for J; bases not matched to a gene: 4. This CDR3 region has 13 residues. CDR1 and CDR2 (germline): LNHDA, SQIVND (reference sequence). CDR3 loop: CASGDRSNSPLHF. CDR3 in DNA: TGTGCCAGTGGGGACAGAAGTAATTCACCCCTCCACTTT. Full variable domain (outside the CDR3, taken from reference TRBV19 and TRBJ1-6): DGGITQSPKYLFRKEGQNVTLSCEQNLNHDAMYWYRQDPGQGLRLIYYSQIVNDFQKGDIAEGYSVSREKKESFPLTVTSAQKNPTAFYLCASGDRSNSPLHFGNGTRLTVT.

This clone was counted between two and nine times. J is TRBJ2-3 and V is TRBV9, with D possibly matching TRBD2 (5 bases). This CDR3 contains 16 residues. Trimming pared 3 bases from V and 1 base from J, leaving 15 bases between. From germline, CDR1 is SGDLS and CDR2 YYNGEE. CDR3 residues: CASSAPRGRGTDTQYF. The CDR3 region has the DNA TGTGCCAGCAGCGCTCCCCGGGGTCGCGGCACAGATACGCAGTATTTT.

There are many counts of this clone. The CDR3 sequence is CASSWAGQKNQPQHF. CDR3 nucleotide sequence: TGTGCCAGTAGTTGGGCGGGACAGAAGAATCAGCCCCAGCATTTT. The chain links TRBV19 to TRBJ1-5; the match to TRBD1 covers 7 bases. The CDR3 has 15 residues. Trimming at V came to 5 bases and at J to 4 bases, leaving 8 bases not matched to a gene. Germline CDR1 LNHDA, CDR2 SQIVND (reference sequence). Combining the CDR3 with reference TRBV19 and TRBJ1-5 gives the whole variable domain DGGITQSPKYLFRKEGQNVTLSCEQNLNHDAMYWYRQDPGQGLRLIYYSQIVNDFQKGDIAEGYSVSREKKESFPLTVTSAQKNPTAFYLCASSWAGQKNQPQHFGDGTRLSIL.

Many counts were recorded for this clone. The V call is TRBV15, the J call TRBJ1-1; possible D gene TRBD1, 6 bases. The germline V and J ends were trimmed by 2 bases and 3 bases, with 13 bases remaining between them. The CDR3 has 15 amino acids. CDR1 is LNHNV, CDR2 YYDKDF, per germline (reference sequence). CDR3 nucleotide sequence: TGTGCCACCAGCAGAAAACAGGGTGGGGACACTGAAGCTTTCTTT. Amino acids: CATSRKQGGDTEAFF. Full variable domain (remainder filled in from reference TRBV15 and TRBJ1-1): DAMVIQNPRYQVTQFGKPVTLSCSQTLNHNVMYWYQQKSSQAPKLLFHYYDKDFNNEADTPDNFQSRRPNTSFCFLDIRSPGLGDTAMYLCATSRKQGGDTEAFFGQGTRLTVV.

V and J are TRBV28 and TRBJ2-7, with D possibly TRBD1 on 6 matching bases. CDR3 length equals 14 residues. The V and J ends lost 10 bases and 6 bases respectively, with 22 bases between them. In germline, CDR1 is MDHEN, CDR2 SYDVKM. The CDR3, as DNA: TGTGCCACCCAAAAGTTGGGGGCTTTAGGCGAGCAGTACTTC. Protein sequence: CATQKLGALGEQYF.

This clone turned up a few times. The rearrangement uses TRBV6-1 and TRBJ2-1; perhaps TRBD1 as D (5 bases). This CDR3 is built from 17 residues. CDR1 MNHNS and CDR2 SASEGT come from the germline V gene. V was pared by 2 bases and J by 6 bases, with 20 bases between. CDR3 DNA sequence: TGTGCCAGCAGTGAACTGGAACGGACAATTCGCGGCAATGAGCAGTTCTTC. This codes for CASSELERTIRGNEQFF.

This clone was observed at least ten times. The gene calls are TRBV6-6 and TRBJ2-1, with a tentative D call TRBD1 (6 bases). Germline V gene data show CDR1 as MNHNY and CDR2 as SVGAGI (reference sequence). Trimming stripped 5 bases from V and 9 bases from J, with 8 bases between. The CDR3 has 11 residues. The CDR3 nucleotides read TGTGCCAGCAGTCCAGGGGTTGAGCAGTTCTTC. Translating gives CASSPGVEQFF.

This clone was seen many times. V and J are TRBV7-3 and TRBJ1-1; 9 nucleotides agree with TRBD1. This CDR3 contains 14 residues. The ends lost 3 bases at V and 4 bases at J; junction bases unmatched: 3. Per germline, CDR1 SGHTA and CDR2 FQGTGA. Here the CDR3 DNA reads TGTGCCAGCAGCTTCGACAGGGGGTCCACTGAAGCTTTCTTT. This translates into CASSFDRGSTEAFF. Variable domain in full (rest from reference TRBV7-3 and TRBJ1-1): GAGVSQTPSNKVTEKGKYVELRCDPISGHTALYWYRQSLGQGPEFLIYFQGTGAADDSGLPNDRFFAVRPEGSVSTLKIQRTERGDSAVYLCASSFDRGSTEAFFGQGTRLTVV.

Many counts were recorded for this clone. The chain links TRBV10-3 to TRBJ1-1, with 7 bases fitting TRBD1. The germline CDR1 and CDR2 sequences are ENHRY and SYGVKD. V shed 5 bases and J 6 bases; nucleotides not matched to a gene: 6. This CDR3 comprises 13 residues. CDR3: CAISINRGAEAFF. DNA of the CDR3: TGTGCCATCAGTATCAACAGGGGAGCTGAAGCTTTCTTT.

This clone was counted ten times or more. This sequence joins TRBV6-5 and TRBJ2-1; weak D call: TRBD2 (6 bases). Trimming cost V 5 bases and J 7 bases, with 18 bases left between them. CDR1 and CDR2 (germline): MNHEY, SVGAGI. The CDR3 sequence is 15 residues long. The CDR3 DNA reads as TGTGCCAGCAGTAACCGGGGTATACGGGAGAATGAGCAGTTCTTC. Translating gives CASSNRGIRENEQFF.

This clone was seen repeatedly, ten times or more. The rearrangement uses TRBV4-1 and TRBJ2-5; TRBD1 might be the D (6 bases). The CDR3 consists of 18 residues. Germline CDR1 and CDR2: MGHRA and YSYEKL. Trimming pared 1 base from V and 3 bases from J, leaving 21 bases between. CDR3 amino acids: CASSQGVRGYVGEETQYF. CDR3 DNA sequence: TGCGCCAGCAGCCAAGGGGTCAGGGGTTATGTAGGTGAAGAGACCCAGTACTTC.

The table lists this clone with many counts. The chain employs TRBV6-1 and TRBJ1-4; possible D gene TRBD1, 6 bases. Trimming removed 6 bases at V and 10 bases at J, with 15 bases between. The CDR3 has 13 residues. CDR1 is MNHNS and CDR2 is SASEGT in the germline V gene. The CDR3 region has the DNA TGTGCCAGCAGACTAGGGACATTTGGAAAACTGTTTTTT. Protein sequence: CASRLGTFGKLFF.

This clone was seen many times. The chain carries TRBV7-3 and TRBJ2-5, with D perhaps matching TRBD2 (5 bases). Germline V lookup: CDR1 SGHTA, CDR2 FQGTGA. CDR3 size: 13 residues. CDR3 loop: CDSISETQETQYF. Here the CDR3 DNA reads TGTGACTCGATTAGCGAGACTCAAGAGACCCAGTACTTC. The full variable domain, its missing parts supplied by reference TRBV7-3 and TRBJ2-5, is GAGVSQTPSNKVTEKGKYVELRCDPISGHTALYWYRQSLGQGPEFLIYFQGTGAADDSGLPNDRFFAVRPEGSVSTLKIQRTERGDSAVYLCDSISETQETQYFGPGTRLLVL.

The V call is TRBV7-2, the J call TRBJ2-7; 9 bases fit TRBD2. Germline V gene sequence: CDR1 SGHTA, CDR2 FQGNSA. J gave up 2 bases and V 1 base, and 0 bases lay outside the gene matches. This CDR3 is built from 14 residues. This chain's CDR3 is CASSLVAGAYEQYF. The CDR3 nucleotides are TGTGCCAGCAGCTTAGTAGCGGGGGCCTACGAGCAGTACTTC.

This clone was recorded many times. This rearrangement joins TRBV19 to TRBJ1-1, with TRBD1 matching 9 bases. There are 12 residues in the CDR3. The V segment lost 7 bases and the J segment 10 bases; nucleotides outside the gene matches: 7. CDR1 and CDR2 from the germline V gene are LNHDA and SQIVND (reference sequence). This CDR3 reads CASTLDRGLAFF. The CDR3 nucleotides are TGTGCCAGTACCCTTGACAGGGGGTTAGCTTTCTTT.

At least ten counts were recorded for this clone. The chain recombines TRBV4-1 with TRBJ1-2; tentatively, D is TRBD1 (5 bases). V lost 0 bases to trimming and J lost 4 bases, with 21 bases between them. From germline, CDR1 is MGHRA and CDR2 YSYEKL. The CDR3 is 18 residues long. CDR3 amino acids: CASSQDRSGLLELYGYTF. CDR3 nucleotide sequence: TGCGCCAGCAGCCAAGATCGCTCGGGACTCCTGGAGCTCTATGGCTACACCTTC.

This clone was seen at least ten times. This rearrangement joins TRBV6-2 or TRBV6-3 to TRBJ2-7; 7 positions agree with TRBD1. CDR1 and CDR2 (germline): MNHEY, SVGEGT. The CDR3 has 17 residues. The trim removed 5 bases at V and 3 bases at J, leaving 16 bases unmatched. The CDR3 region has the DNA TGTGCCAGCAGTAACCCGACAGGGAGTTTCCCCAGCTACGAGCAGTACTTC. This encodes CASSNPTGSFPSYEQYF.

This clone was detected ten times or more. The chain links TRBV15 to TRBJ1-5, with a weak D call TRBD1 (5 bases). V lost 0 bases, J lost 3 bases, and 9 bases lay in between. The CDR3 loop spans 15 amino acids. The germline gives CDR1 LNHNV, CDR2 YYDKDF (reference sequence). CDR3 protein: CATSRDLGPNQPQHF. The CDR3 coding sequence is TGTGCCACCAGCAGAGATCTGGGGCCCAATCAGCCCCAGCATTTT. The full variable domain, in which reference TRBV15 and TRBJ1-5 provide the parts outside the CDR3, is DAMVIQNPRYQVTQFGKPVTLSCSQTLNHNVMYWYQQKSSQAPKLLFHYYDKDFNNEADTPDNFQSRRPNTSFCFLDIRSPGLGDTAMYLCATSRDLGPNQPQHFGDGTRLSIL.

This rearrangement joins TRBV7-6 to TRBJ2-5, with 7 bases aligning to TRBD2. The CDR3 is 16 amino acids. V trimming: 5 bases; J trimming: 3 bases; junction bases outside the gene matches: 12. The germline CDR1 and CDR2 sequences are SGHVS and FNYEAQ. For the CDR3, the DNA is TGTGCCAGCAGCCGGGATCAACTAGCGATCGAAGAGACCCAGTACTTC. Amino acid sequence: CASSRDQLAIEETQYF.

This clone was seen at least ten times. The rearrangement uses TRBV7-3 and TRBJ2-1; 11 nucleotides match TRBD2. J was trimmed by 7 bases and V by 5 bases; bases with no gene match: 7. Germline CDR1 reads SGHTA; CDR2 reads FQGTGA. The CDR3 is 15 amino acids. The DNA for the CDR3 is TGTGCCAGCAGCCCGGGGACTAGCGGTATAAATGAGCAGTTCTTC. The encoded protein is CASSPGTSGINEQFF.

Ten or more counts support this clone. The CDR3 reads CASSVPGTGNTGELFF. CDR3 nucleotide sequence: TGTGCCAGCAGTGTCCCCGGGACTGGAAACACCGGGGAGCTGTTTTTT. The chain couples TRBV6-1 to TRBJ2-2; D possibly corresponds to TRBD2 (6 bases). Germline CDR1 is MNHNS and CDR2 is SASEGT. This CDR3 region has 16 residues. V dropped 4 bases and J dropped 2 bases, with 14 bases sitting between them.

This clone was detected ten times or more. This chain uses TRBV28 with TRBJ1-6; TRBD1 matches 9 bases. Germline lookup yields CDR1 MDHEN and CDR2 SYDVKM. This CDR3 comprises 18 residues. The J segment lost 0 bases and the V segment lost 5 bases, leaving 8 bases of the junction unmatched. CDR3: CASSRDRAYSSYNSPLHF. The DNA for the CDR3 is TGTGCCAGCAGTCGGGACAGGGCCTATAGCTCCTATAATTCACCCCTCCACTTT.

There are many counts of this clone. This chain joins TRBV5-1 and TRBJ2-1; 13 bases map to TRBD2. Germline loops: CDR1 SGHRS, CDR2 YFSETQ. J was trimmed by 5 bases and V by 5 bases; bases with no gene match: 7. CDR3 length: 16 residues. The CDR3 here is CASRDSGTSGNNEQFF. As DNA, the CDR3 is TGCGCCAGCAGGGACTCCGGGACTAGCGGGAACAATGAGCAGTTCTTC.

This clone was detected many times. CDR3 in DNA: TGTGCCAGCAGCCCTATCCCGGGCTACGAGCAGTACTTC. This translates into CASSPIPGYEQYF. The chain employs TRBV5-4 and TRBJ2-7, with D uncertain. V was shortened by 4 bases and J by 3 bases, with 11 bases between the two germline ends. The germline CDR1 and CDR2 sequences are SGHNT and YYREEE (reference sequence). The CDR3 is 13 residues long.

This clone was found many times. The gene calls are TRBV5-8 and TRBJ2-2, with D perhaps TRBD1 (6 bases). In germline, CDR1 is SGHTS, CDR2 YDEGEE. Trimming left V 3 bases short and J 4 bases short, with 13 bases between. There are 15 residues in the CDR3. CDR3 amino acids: CASSSPRGGTGELFF. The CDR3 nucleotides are TGTGCCAGCAGCTCTCCCCGAGGGGGCACCGGGGAGCTGTTTTTT.

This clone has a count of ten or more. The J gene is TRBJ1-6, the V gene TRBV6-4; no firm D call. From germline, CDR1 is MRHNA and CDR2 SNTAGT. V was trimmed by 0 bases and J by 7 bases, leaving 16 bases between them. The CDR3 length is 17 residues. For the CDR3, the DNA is TGTGCCAGCAGTGACTCCTCTAGAGGTGGCGAGAATTCACCCCTCCACTTT. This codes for CASSDSSRGGENSPLHF.

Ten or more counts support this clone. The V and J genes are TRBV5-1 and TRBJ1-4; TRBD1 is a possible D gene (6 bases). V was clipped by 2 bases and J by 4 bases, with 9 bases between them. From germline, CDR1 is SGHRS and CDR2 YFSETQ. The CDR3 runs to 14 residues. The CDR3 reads CASSLGTLNEKLFF. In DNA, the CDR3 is TGCGCCAGCAGCTTAGGGACACTTAATGAAAAACTGTTTTTT.